The 21 T cell receptor beta chains below come from one sample, sequenced in a study of shared clonotypes between healthy human individuals. CD45RO-negative cells were positively selected for CCR7, leaving out terminally differentiated effector memory CD45RA+ cells. Sequenced by immunoSEQ multiplex PCR; TCRdb stores in-frame clones only, minus some. Among hundreds of thousands of clones listed, around 90% were seen once. The sequencing input was naive CD8+ T cells sorted from blood. The receptors come from a man aged 30 to 39 in good health.

The chain carries TRBV6-5 and TRBJ2-1, with D unresolved. Trimming left V 2 bases short and J 8 bases short, with 7 bases between. Germline assignment: CDR1 MNHEY and CDR2 SVGAGI. The CDR3 length is 12 residues. CDR3 nucleotides: TGTGCCAGCAGTTACCCTGGGGATGAGCAGTTCTTC. Its translation: CASSYPGDEQFF.

The chain is built from TRBV9 and TRBJ1-3; D might be TRBD1 (5 bases). V was shortened by 4 bases and J by 4 bases, with 18 bases between the two germline ends. Looked up from germline, CDR1 is SGDLS and CDR2 is YYNGEE. This CDR3 spans 16 amino acids. CDR3 in amino acids: CASSYDRSLAGNTIYF. For the CDR3, the DNA is TGTGCCAGCAGCTACGACAGAAGTTTGGCGGGAAACACCATATATTTT.

This clone was detected only once. The gene calls are TRBV9 and TRBJ2-5, with D unresolved. The CDR3 is made up of 15 amino acids. Germline V gene lookup returns CDR1 SGDLS and CDR2 YYNGEE. The V end was cut by 0 bases, the J end by 5 bases, with 14 bases between. As DNA, the CDR3 is TGTGCCAGCAGCGTAGGGAAAAACTTTCGGGAGACCCAGTACTTC. Protein: CASSVGKNFRETQYF. The whole variable domain, filled in from reference TRBV9 and TRBJ2-5, reads DSGVTQTPKHLITATGQRVTLRCSPRSGDLSVYWYQQSLDQGLQFLIQYYNGEERAKGNILERFSAQQFPDLHSELNLSSLELGDSALYFCASSVGKNFRETQYFGPGTRLLVL.

This sequence joins TRBV27 and TRBJ1-1; D remains ambiguous. Germline values: CDR1 MNHEY, CDR2 SMNVEV (reference sequence). With 3 bases removed from V and 7 bases from J, the gap between germline ends came to 12 bases. This CDR3 comprises 13 residues. The CDR3 nucleotides are TGTGCCAGCAGTTTTGCCAGGCAAAATGAAGCTTTCTTT. Translating gives CASSFARQNEAFF.

The chain recombines TRBV5-6 with TRBJ2-5; tentative D call: TRBD2 (7 bases). V shed 6 bases and J shed 5 bases, with 17 bases lying between them. The V gene's germline CDR1 is SGHDT and CDR2 YYEEEE. This CDR3 contains 14 residues. The chain's CDR3 is CASNLGRGGETQYF. CDR3 DNA sequence: TGTGCCAGCAACCTTGGCAGGGGAGGGGAGACCCAGTACTTC.

The V gene is TRBV6-1, the J gene TRBJ1-1, with D perhaps TRBD1 (5 bases). Trimming took off 9 bases at V and 3 bases at J, with 11 bases between the two ends. Germline V gene sequence: CDR1 MNHNS, CDR2 SASEGT. The CDR3 is 12 residues long. Here the CDR3 DNA reads TGTGCCAGTATAGGGGAGGACACTGAAGCTTTCTTT. Its translation is CASIGEDTEAFF.

The chain recombines TRBV7-9 with TRBJ2-7, with D hard to call. This CDR3 is built from 12 residues. Trimming pared 0 bases from V and 5 bases from J, leaving 5 bases between. CDR1 SEHNR and CDR2 FQNEAQ come from the germline V gene (reference sequence). This CDR3 is CASSLAKNEQYF. In nucleotides, the CDR3 is TGTGCCAGCAGCTTAGCAAAGAACGAGCAGTACTTC.

The J gene is TRBJ2-3, the V gene TRBV10-2, with TRBD2 identical over 11 bases. Germline CDR1 WSHSY, CDR2 SAAADI. The V segment lost 4 bases and the J segment 6 bases; nucleotides outside the gene matches: 0. This CDR3 contains 13 residues. As DNA, the CDR3 is TGCGCCAGCAGTGGGACTAGCGGGGATACGCAGTATTTT. Amino acids: CASSGTSGDTQYF.

This rearrangement joins TRBV7-6 to TRBJ2-7; D gene unclear. Trimming removed 5 bases at V and 2 bases at J, with 10 bases between. The CDR3 spans 13 residues. Germline V lookup: CDR1 SGHVS, CDR2 FNYEAQ. The CDR3: CASSPSGAYEQYF. The CDR3 bases are TGTGCCAGCAGCCCCTCTGGGGCCTACGAGCAGTACTTC.

The chain recombines TRBV28 with TRBJ1-1, with 8 bases matching TRBD1. The trim removed 2 bases at V and 4 bases at J, leaving 6 bases unmatched. The CDR3 consists of 15 residues. Germline assignment: CDR1 MDHEN and CDR2 SYDVKM. The CDR3 is CASSLARQGFTEAFF. In nucleotides, the CDR3 is TGTGCCAGCAGTTTAGCGAGACAGGGGTTCACTGAAGCTTTCTTT.

This clone has only one observation. V is TRBV2 and J is TRBJ2-5; D remains unclear. Germline assignment: CDR1 SNHLY and CDR2 FYNNEI. The V end lost 9 bases, the J end lost 1 base, and 15 bases lay between the germline ends. The CDR3 is 14 residues long. CDR3 in amino acids: CARSKGEGQETQYF. CDR3 nucleotides: TGTGCCAGGAGCAAGGGTGAAGGCCAAGAGACCCAGTACTTC.

CDR3 loop: CASSRDRGPTEAFF. The DNA of the CDR3 is TGCGCCAGCAGTCGGGACAGGGGACCCACTGAAGCTTTCTTT. V usage is TRBV10-1 and J usage is TRBJ1-1, with 10 bases identical to TRBD1. The length of the CDR3 is 14 residues. Germline V gene data show CDR1 as WNHNN and CDR2 as SYGVQD (reference sequence). With 5 bases clipped from V and 4 bases from J, the junction kept 4 bases outside the gene matches.

CDR3 nucleotide sequence: TGTGCCAGCAGCTTAGATCAAGAGACCGGTACCTACGAGCAGTACTTC. Residues: CASSLDQETGTYEQYF. V gene TRBV11-2 combines with J gene TRBJ2-7, with D unclear. The V end was cut by 0 bases, the J end by 2 bases, with 14 bases between. Germline lookup yields CDR1 SGHAT and CDR2 FQNNGV. CDR3 size: 16 residues.

This chain links TRBV7-2 with TRBJ2-7, with D possibly being TRBD2 (7 bases). Per the germline V gene, CDR1 is SGHTA and CDR2 is FQGNSA. The V and J ends lost 3 bases and 0 bases respectively, with 9 bases between them. This CDR3 has 14 residues. The DNA for the CDR3 is TGTGCCAGCAGCTTTCGGGGGGCCTCCTACGAGCAGTACTTC. This translates into CASSFRGASYEQYF.

Comments on this clone: This same CDR3 is encoded by further DNA sequences in the sample. The chain couples TRBV27 to TRBJ2-7, with 9 bases identical to TRBD1. The CDR3 is 15 amino acids. CDR1 MNHEY and CDR2 SMNVEV come from the germline V gene (reference sequence). The V and J ends lost 0 bases and 2 bases, in that order; junction bases with no gene match: 2. The CDR3 here is CASSLSGQGTYEQYF. In nucleotides, the CDR3 is TGTGCCAGCAGTTTATCGGGACAGGGTACCTACGAGCAGTACTTC.

The CDR3 sequence: CASSLGTVATEAFF. CDR3 in DNA: TGCGCCAGCAGCTTGGGGACCGTGGCCACTGAAGCTTTCTTT. The V call is TRBV5-1, the J call TRBJ1-1; D not resolved. V lost 0 bases and J 4 bases, leaving 10 bases between the germline ends. The CDR3 length is 14 residues. From germline, CDR1 is SGHRS and CDR2 YFSETQ.

This chain links TRBV19 with TRBJ2-1; D assignment may be TRBD1 or TRBD2 (5 bases each). The CDR3 runs to 14 residues. The V and J ends lost 1 base and 9 bases respectively, with 13 bases between them. The germline gives CDR1 LNHDA, CDR2 SQIVND (reference sequence). DNA for the CDR3: TGTGCCAGTAGTATAGCCCCCGGGGCGGGTGAGCAGTTCTTC. Translation: CASSIAPGAGEQFF.

V usage is TRBV21-1 and J usage is TRBJ1-5. TRBV21-1 is a listed pseudogene. This CDR3 has 18 amino acids. CDR3 residues: CASSEAASWGVSNQPQHF. CDR3 nucleotides: TGTGCCAGCAGCGAGGCCGCTTCATGGGGGGTGAGCAATCAGCCCCAGCATTTT.

The CDR3 protein is CASSLRPGSSTYEQYF. CDR3 sequence (DNA): TGTGCCAGCAGCTTAAGGCCCGGGAGTTCCACCTACGAGCAGTACTTC. The chain is built from TRBV7-6 and TRBJ2-7; maybe TRBD2 (6 bases). The germline gives CDR1 SGHVS, CDR2 FNYEAQ. Trimming left V 2 bases short and J 2 bases short, with 16 bases between. The CDR3 covers 16 residues.

This chain links TRBV7-9 with TRBJ2-3; D is ambiguous. Germline V gene sequence: CDR1 SEHNR, CDR2 FQNEAQ (reference sequence). V gave up 6 bases and J gave up 4 bases, with 17 bases separating them. The CDR3 extends over 15 amino acids. CDR3 nucleotide sequence: TGTGCCAGCAGGTCCAGTGGTGTATTCCCAGATACGCAGTATTTT. Its protein is CASRSSGVFPDTQYF.

This clone appeared a few times. The chain joins TRBV6-5 to TRBJ2-1; D not resolved. The ends were cut back, 0 bases at V and 6 bases at J, with 9 bases in the middle. Germline V gene lookup returns CDR1 MNHEY and CDR2 SVGAGI. The CDR3 runs 14 residues. For the CDR3, the DNA is TGTGCCAGCAGTTACTCTTTCACGACCAATGAGCAGTTCTTC. Encoded protein: CASSYSFTTNEQFF.